These 17 T cell receptor beta chains originate from one sample sequenced in a study of PD-L1 blockade in urothelial cancer. Sample time point: pretreatment peripheral blood. Assay: immunoSEQ multiplex PCR; the TCRdb copy retains only in-frame clones and omits some. The sample yields 50,000 to 55,000 clones, about 80% seen once. Sample: PBMCs, taken around atezolizumab (anti-PD-L1) treatment. Receptor source: a man aged 50 to 59 with urothelial cancer.

The chain joins TRBV9 to TRBJ2-7; D is perhaps TRBD2 (5 bases). CDR3 size: 14 residues. Trimming pared 0 bases from V and 1 base from J, leaving 8 bases between. The V gene's germline CDR1 is SGDLS and CDR2 YYNGEE. This CDR3 is CASSVAEGSYEQYF. In DNA, the CDR3 is TGTGCCAGCAGCGTAGCTGAGGGTTCCTACGAGCAGTACTTC.

This clone was found once. V usage is TRBV30 and J usage is TRBJ1-6; 9 bases are a match to TRBD1. This CDR3 is built from 15 residues. V was clipped by 3 bases and J by 7 bases; unmatched bases: 7. Germline V CDR1 and CDR2: GTSNPN, SVGIG (reference sequence). The CDR3 bases are TGTGCCTGGAGACCAGACAGGGGGATCAATTCACCCCTCCACTTT. Protein product: CAWRPDRGINSPLHF.

The rearrangement uses TRBV7-2 and TRBJ2-2; 8 bases match TRBD2. V trimming: 5 bases; J trimming: 6 bases; junction bases outside the gene matches: 5. The CDR3 has 14 amino acids. Germline V gene lookup returns CDR1 SGHTA and CDR2 FQGNSA. CDR3 nucleotide sequence: TGTGCCAGCAGCCGTCCGGGGGGGGCCGGGGAGCTGTTTTTT. It translates to CASSRPGGAGELFF.

The rearrangement links TRBV19 to TRBJ2-5, with D hard to call. CDR1 and CDR2 (germline): LNHDA, SQIVND (reference sequence). The CDR3 length is 11 residues. V was trimmed by 5 bases and J by 5 bases, leaving 6 bases between them. The CDR3 DNA sequence: TGTGCCAGTAGTCTCGCGGAGACCCAGTACTTC. It is translated as CASSLAETQYF.

V usage is TRBV19 and J usage is TRBJ2-7; possibly TRBD2 for D (5 bases). The CDR3 covers 16 residues. V gave up 5 bases and J gave up 1 base, with 18 bases separating them. CDR1 LNHDA and CDR2 SQIVND come from the germline V gene (reference sequence). The CDR3 loop reads CASSPWTGSKSYEQYF. Written as DNA, the CDR3 is TGTGCCAGTAGTCCGTGGACGGGGTCGAAGTCCTACGAGCAGTACTTC.

This clone was counted between two and nine times. The CDR3: CASSMSLAGVGGELFF. In DNA, the CDR3 is TGTGCCAGTAGTATGAGTCTAGCGGGAGTTGGCGGGGAGCTGTTTTTT. The gene calls are TRBV19 and TRBJ2-2; 10 bases are a match to TRBD2. J lost 7 bases, V lost 3 bases, and 8 bases had no gene match. CDR3 size: 16 residues. Germline V gives CDR1 LNHDA, CDR2 SQIVND (reference sequence).

This rearrangement joins TRBV9 to TRBJ2-3; D remains unclear. Germline-derived CDR1 and CDR2 are SGDLS and YYNGEE. Deletions cut 2 bases from V and 6 bases from J, with 16 bases between. The CDR3 contains 15 residues. The CDR3 is CASSVRGPEYDTQYF. The CDR3 nucleotides are TGTGCCAGCAGCGTCAGAGGTCCTGAGTACGATACGCAGTATTTT.

The chain employs TRBV11-2 and TRBJ1-6; 9 nucleotides match TRBD1. The CDR3 has 15 residues. Germline CDR1 and CDR2: SGHAT and FQNNGV. The junction had 8 bases not matched to a gene; V was cut back by 5 bases and J by 9 bases. In DNA form, the CDR3 reads TGTGCCAGCAGCACAGGGACAGGGAGTGGTTCACCCCTCCACTTT. Translation: CASSTGTGSGSPLHF. The full variable domain, its missing parts supplied by reference TRBV11-2 and TRBJ1-6, is EAGVAQSPRYKIIEKRQSVAFWCNPISGHATLYWYQQILGQGPKLLIQFQNNGVVDDSQLPKDRFSAERLKGVDSTLKIQPAKLEDSAVYLCASSTGTGSGSPLHFGNGTRLTVT.

The rearrangement uses TRBV9 and TRBJ2-7; 11 bases agree with TRBD1. V dropped 4 bases and J dropped 7; count of bases not matched to a gene: 7. The CDR3 runs 14 residues. Germline V gene lookup returns CDR1 SGDLS and CDR2 YYNGEE. The CDR3 sequence: CASSSGQGAREQYF. Written as DNA, the CDR3 is TGTGCCAGCAGCTCCGGACAGGGGGCGCGGGAGCAGTACTTC.

This rearrangement joins TRBV5-4 to TRBJ1-5; possible D gene TRBD1, 5 bases. Trimming took 4 bases from V and 0 from J, leaving 8 bases between them. CDR1 is SGHNT, CDR2 YYREEE, per germline (reference sequence). The CDR3 contains 14 residues. The CDR3 protein is CASSPGVSNQPQHF. The CDR3 nucleotides read TGTGCCAGCAGCCCGGGGGTTAGCAATCAGCCCCAGCATTTT.

This chain links TRBV29-1 with TRBJ2-7, with D possibly TRBD2 on 7 matching bases. Germline V gene lookup returns CDR1 SQVTM and CDR2 ANQGSEA. The V gene lost 3 bases and the J gene lost 1 base, with 16 bases spanning the gap. The CDR3 has 15 amino acids. The DNA for the CDR3 is TGCAGCGTTGATTTTGGAAGGGGGGGTTCCTACGAGCAGTACTTC. Its translation is CSVDFGRGGSYEQYF.

The rearrangement joins TRBV19 to TRBJ2-2, with TRBD2 as a possible D gene (6 bases). The germline V gene encodes CDR1 LNHDA and CDR2 SQIVND (reference sequence). Trimming pared 6 bases from V and 1 base from J, leaving 15 bases between. The CDR3 has 16 amino acids. The CDR3 region has the DNA TGTGCCAGTAGGAAACTAGCTTTTGGGAACACCGGGGAGCTGTTTTTT. This sequence encodes CASRKLAFGNTGELFF. The variable domain in full, with the rest retrieved from reference TRBV19 and TRBJ2-2, is DGGITQSPKYLFRKEGQNVTLSCEQNLNHDAMYWYRQDPGQGLRLIYYSQIVNDFQKGDIAEGYSVSREKKESFPLTVTSAQKNPTAFYLCASRKLAFGNTGELFFGEGSRLTVL.

This clone was detected only once. The chain uses TRBV5-1 and TRBJ2-1, with TRBD2 matching over 8 bases. CDR3 size: 13 residues. Trimming at V came to 0 bases and at J to 8 bases, leaving 1 base not matched to a gene. Germline V gene sequence: CDR1 SGHRS, CDR2 YFSETQ. As DNA, the CDR3 is TGCGCCAGCAGCTTGGGTAGCGGGGATGAGCAGTTCTTC. Amino acids: CASSLGSGDEQFF.

The V and J genes are TRBV5-6 and TRBJ1-3; the D gene is possibly TRBD1 (6 bases). This CDR3 is built from 14 residues. From germline, CDR1 is SGHDT and CDR2 YYEEEE. The germline V and J ends were trimmed by 2 bases and 2 bases, with 8 bases remaining between them. CDR3 amino acids: CASSLRQAGNTIYF. The DNA for the CDR3 is TGTGCCAGCAGCTTAAGACAGGCTGGAAACACCATATATTTT.

J is TRBJ1-5 and V is TRBV28; D not resolved. Germline CDR1 reads MDHEN; CDR2 reads SYDVKM. The CDR3 has 14 residues. Trimming pared 6 bases from V and 7 bases from J, leaving 16 bases between. CDR3 region: CASRSQTLEQPQHF. In nucleotides, the CDR3 is TGTGCCAGCAGATCACAAACATTGGAGCAGCCCCAGCATTTT.

The chain carries TRBV12-5 and TRBJ1-1, with D hard to call. The CDR3 runs to 13 residues. In germline, CDR1 is LGHNT, CDR2 FRNRAP. The V and J ends lost 7 bases and 3 bases respectively, with 12 bases between them. The CDR3 region has the DNA TGTGCTAGTGACTCTGGGCTTGACACTGAAGCTTTCTTT. This encodes CASDSGLDTEAFF.

The V gene is TRBV5-5, the J gene TRBJ1-5; D remains ambiguous. CDR1 and CDR2 (germline): SGHKS, YYEKEE (reference sequence). Trimming removed 4 bases from V and 4 bases from J, with 12 bases in between. This CDR3 has 14 residues. CDR3 region: CASSTREPNQPQHF. The CDR3 nucleotides read TGTGCCAGCAGCACCCGGGAGCCAAATCAGCCCCAGCATTTT.